The entry that follows covers one T cell receptor beta chain sequence. Its target is unknown. Measured with immunoSEQ multiplex PCR; TCRdb has only the in-frame clones, and not every one. The repertoire holds about 160,000 clones, with just over 90% as singletons. This entry comes from a study of T cell responses to AZD1222 COVID-19 vaccine. CDR3 size: 14 residues. Trimming removed 3 bases at V and 2 bases at J, with 8 bases between. The germline V gene has CDR1 MDHEN and CDR2 SYDVKM. General study findings and limits: Among those given AZD1222, only 5 to 7 were seropositive at baseline. Donors were mostly white British, more females; clonal diversity possibly underestimated. The study found vaccine-associated CD4 TCRs spanning spike, dominant at 160-218 and 743-854.

The starting material was peripheral blood, obtained on day 0 of MenACWY control vaccination. This chain connects TRBV28 to TRBJ1-3, with no clear D. The clonotype was recovered from an adult in good health. CDR3 nucleotides: TGTGCCAGCAGTTTTCACAGTGCTGGAAACACCATATATTTT. Protein product: CASSFHSAGNTIYF. The full variable domain, completed using reference TRBV28 and TRBJ1-3, is DVKVTQSSRYLVKRTGEKVFLECVQDMDHENMFWYRQDPGLGLRLIYFSYDVKMKEKGDIPEGYSVSREKKERFSLILESASTNQTSMYLCASSFHSAGNTIYFGEGSWLTVV.